This TCR beta chain derives from a study of cytomegalovirus exposure and HLA in healthy donors. Primers: 60 Vbeta forward and 13 Jbeta reverse. The data were produced by immunoSEQ multiplex PCR, yet TCRdb's version contains in-frame clones alone and is incomplete. Found here are about 190,000 clones, around 75% of them singletons; the top ten hold 6.3%. The V end lost 4 bases, the J end lost 11 bases, and 16 bases lay between the germline ends. The CDR3 runs 12 residues. The V gene's germline CDR1 is SQVTM and CDR2 ANQGSEA. The TCR comes from a man aged 35-49 years in good health and CMV-seropositive. The source material was PBMCs. V usage is TRBV29-1 and J usage is TRBJ2-3, with a possible D match to TRBD2 (6 bases). Written as DNA, the CDR3 is TGCAGCGTTGCGTTGCCGCCGGGGGTGCAGTATTTT. Its translation is CSVALPPGVQYF.